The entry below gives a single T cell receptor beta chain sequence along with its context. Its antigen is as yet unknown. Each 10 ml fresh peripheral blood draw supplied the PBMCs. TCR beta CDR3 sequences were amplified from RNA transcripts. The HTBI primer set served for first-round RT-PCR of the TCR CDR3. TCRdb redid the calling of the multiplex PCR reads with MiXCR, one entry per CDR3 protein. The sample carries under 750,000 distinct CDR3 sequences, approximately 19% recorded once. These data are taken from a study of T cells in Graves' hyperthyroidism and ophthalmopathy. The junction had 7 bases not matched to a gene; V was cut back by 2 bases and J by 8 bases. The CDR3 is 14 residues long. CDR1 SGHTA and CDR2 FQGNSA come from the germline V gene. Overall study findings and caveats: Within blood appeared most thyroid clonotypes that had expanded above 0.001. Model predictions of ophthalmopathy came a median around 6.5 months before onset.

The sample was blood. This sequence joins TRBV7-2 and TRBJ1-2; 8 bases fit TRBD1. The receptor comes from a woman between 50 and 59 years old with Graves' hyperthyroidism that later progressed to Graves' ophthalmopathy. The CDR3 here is CASSLNRGMGGYTF. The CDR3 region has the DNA TGTGCCAGCAGCTTAAACAGGGGGATGGGGGGCTACACCTTC.